Below, 27 T cell receptor beta chains from the same sample are listed, as sequenced in a study of T cell repertoires in cytomegalovirus infection. TCRdb analysed the reads with MiXCR anew, one entry per CDR3 protein. Of just over 450,000 distinct CDR3 sequences listed, about 42% are singletons. No antigens are known for them. The specimen comprised cultured PBMCs, sampled from culture after CMV antigen stimulation. Receptors were obtained from a human donor in good health (CMV status not recorded). Some clones in this sample may be carry-over from other donors' samples.

The chain has TRBV20-1 and TRBJ2-3; D ambiguous. CDR1 is DFQATT, CDR2 SNEGSKA, per germline (reference sequence). CDR3 length: 12 amino acids. V was cut by 2 bases and J by 5 bases, with 8 bases left in between. CDR3 region: CSARHRRDTQYF. CDR3 bases: TGCAGTGCTAGACACAGAAGAGATACGCAGTATTTT.

This rearrangement joins TRBV7-8 to TRBJ2-5; a possible D gene is TRBD2 (5 bases). This CDR3 region has 14 residues. Per germline, CDR1 SGHVS and CDR2 FQNEAQ. The ends were cut back, 5 bases at V and 5 bases at J, with 15 bases in the middle. CDR3 loop: CASSTSTVIETQYF. The CDR3 nucleotides read TGTGCCAGCAGCACTAGTACGGTGATTGAGACCCAGTACTTC.

V gene TRBV28 combines with J gene TRBJ1-1; 10 bases line up with TRBD1. Germline CDR1 reads MDHEN; CDR2 reads SYDVKM. The CDR3 runs to 13 residues. The J segment lost 10 bases and the V segment lost 6 bases, leaving 8 bases of the junction unmatched. CDR3 in DNA: TGTGCCAGCAGCCTTGGGACAGGGGCTGCAGCTTTCTTT. Translation gives CASSLGTGAAAFF.

The chain joins TRBV5-3 to TRBJ2-1; the D gene is possibly TRBD2 (5 bases). TRBV5-3 falls under the ORF class, with uncertain function. Trimming removed 8 bases at V and 4 bases at J, with 22 bases between. The CDR3 sequence is 16 residues long. The CDR3, as DNA: TGTGCCAGCAGCCCCACTGCGACTCGAGGGTACAATGAGCAGTTCTTC. Its translation: CASSPTATRGYNEQFF.

This clonotype was counted only a few times. The rearrangement joins TRBV24-1 to TRBJ2-7, with D perhaps matching TRBD2 (6 bases). Trimming removed 2 bases at V and 1 base at J, with 11 bases between. The CDR3 length is 15 residues. Germline V gene sequence: CDR1 KGHDR, CDR2 SFDVKD. CDR3 loop: CATSDSAAGSYEQYF. The CDR3 nucleotides read TGTGCCACCAGTGATTCGGCGGCGGGGTCCTACGAGCAGTACTTC.

The chain employs TRBV7-1 and TRBJ2-2; D possibly corresponds to TRBD2 (6 bases). TRBV7-1 is assigned to the ORF class and has an uncertain function. CDR3 length: 15 amino acids. Trimming pared 5 bases from V and 7 bases from J, leaving 17 bases between. Here the CDR3 reads CASSPGSGPLGELFF. The CDR3 nucleotides are TGTGCCAGCAGCCCTGGGAGCGGGCCTCTCGGGGAGCTGTTTTTT.

The CDR3 here is CASSWGPFSGELFF. The CDR3 nucleotides read TGTGCCAGCAGCTGGGGTCCTTTTTCCGGGGAGCTGTTTTTT. The V gene is TRBV11-2, the J gene TRBJ2-2; no reliable D call. The CDR3 totals 14 residues. CDR1 and CDR2 (germline): SGHAT, FQNNGV. V lost 4 bases and J 6 bases, leaving 12 bases between the germline ends.

The rearrangement joins TRBV6-7 to TRBJ2-3; D gene uncertain. TRBV6-7 falls under the ORF class, with uncertain function. V was pared by 7 bases and J by 2 bases, with 19 bases between. This CDR3 is 16 amino acids long. The DNA for the CDR3 is TGTGCCAGCACCCACCGGGCTAACTACTACACAGATACGCAGTATTTT. The encoded protein is CASTHRANYYTDTQYF.

The V call is TRBV7-6, the J call TRBJ2-3, with 10 bases matching TRBD2. CDR3 length: 16 residues. The ends lost 5 bases at V and 1 base at J; junction bases unmatched: 6. Germline assignment: CDR1 SGHVS and CDR2 FNYEAQ. The CDR3 sequence: CASSHRAGGGTDTQYF. CDR3 sequence (DNA): TGTGCCAGCAGCCACCGAGCGGGAGGGGGCACAGATACGCAGTATTTT.

The V gene is TRBV2, the J gene TRBJ2-7; D is uncertain. Trimming cost V 3 bases and J 3 bases, with 15 bases left between them. Germline values: CDR1 SNHLY, CDR2 FYNNEI. CDR3 length: 15 amino acids. CDR3 sequence reads: CASSDRVTGYYEQYF. The CDR3 region has the DNA TGTGCCAGCAGTGACCGGGTTACGGGTTACTACGAGCAGTACTTC.

Only a few counts were recorded for this clonotype. The V and J genes are TRBV7-2 and TRBJ2-3; 7 positions match TRBD2. V lost 4 bases to trimming and J lost 5 bases; unmatched junction nucleotides: 6. Germline CDR1 is SGHTA and CDR2 is FQGNSA. The CDR3 is 14 residues long. CDR3 DNA: TGTGCCAGCAGCTCGCAAGCGGGGAGAGATACGCAGTATTTT. Translating gives CASSSQAGRDTQYF.

This clonotype was seen a few times. The chain employs TRBV27 and TRBJ2-7, with D possibly being TRBD1 or TRBD2 (5 bases each). Between the trimmed V and J ends, which lost 1 base and 2 bases, there was a span of 9 bases. The CDR3 is 14 amino acids. Per germline, CDR1 MNHEY and CDR2 SMNVEV (reference sequence). The CDR3 DNA follows: TGTGCCAGCAGTTTATATGGGGACCCCTACGAGCAGTACTTC. Translating gives CASSLYGDPYEQYF.

This clonotype has just a few counts. The chain employs TRBV7-9 and TRBJ2-1; D is tentatively TRBD1 or TRBD2 (5 bases each). In germline, CDR1 is SEHNR, CDR2 FQNEAQ (reference sequence). The V end was cut by 5 bases, the J end by 5 bases, with 10 bases between. CDR3 length: 13 residues. The CDR3 reads CASSPWGNNEQFF. For the CDR3, the DNA is TGTGCCAGCAGCCCCTGGGGGAACAATGAGCAGTTCTTC.

This chain connects TRBV6-5 to TRBJ2-1, with D possibly being TRBD1 or TRBD2 (5 bases each). The CDR3 totals 14 residues. Trimming took off 8 bases at V and 2 bases at J, with 13 bases between the two ends. Germline CDR1 MNHEY, CDR2 SVGAGI. The CDR3 spells CASHRDATYNEQFF. The CDR3 DNA is TGTGCCAGCCACCGGGACGCAACCTACAATGAGCAGTTCTTC.

V usage is TRBV6-6 and J usage is TRBJ1-4, with TRBD1 matching 8 bases. The CDR3 is 15 amino acids. The J segment lost 8 bases and the V segment lost 5 bases, leaving 10 bases of the junction unmatched. Germline V CDR1 and CDR2: MNHNY, SVGAGI (reference sequence). The CDR3 nucleotides read TGTGCCAGCAGTGGGCTGACAGGGGACAAAGAAAAACTGTTTTTT. As protein: CASSGLTGDKEKLFF.

This chain connects TRBV27 to TRBJ2-1, with 7 nucleotides matching TRBD2. The CDR3 is made up of 15 amino acids. Germline loops: CDR1 MNHEY, CDR2 SMNVEV (reference sequence). Trimming removed 5 bases from V and 3 bases from J; junction bases left unmatched: 7. CDR3 amino acids: CASSPRGGNYNEQFF. CDR3 DNA: TGTGCCAGCAGTCCCCGCGGGGGAAACTACAATGAGCAGTTCTTC.

The chain couples TRBV4-1 to TRBJ2-1; possible D gene TRBD1, 6 bases. Germline V gene data show CDR1 as MGHRA and CDR2 as YSYEKL. The V end was cut by 1 base, the J end by 5 bases, with 15 bases between. This CDR3 comprises 16 residues. As DNA, the CDR3 is TGCGCCAGCAGCCAAGGCAGGGGTCCCCCCCACAATGAGCAGTTCTTC. This gives the protein CASSQGRGPPHNEQFF.

The CDR3 loop is CASSFSTGAGELFF. As DNA, the CDR3 is TGTGCCAGCAGCTTCTCAACGGGAGCCGGGGAGCTGTTTTTT. The chain employs TRBV7-9 and TRBJ2-2, with a tentative D call TRBD2 (6 bases). Germline V gives CDR1 SEHNR, CDR2 FQNEAQ (reference sequence). There are 14 residues in the CDR3. V lost 3 bases and J lost 6, with 11 bases in between.

V is TRBV12-3 or TRBV12-4 and J is TRBJ2-7; TRBD2 aligns across 11 bases. V gave up 6 bases and J gave up 0 bases; unmatched junction bases: 1. The CDR3 has 14 residues. CDR3 sequence (DNA): TGTGCCAGCAGACTAGCGGGGGCCTCCTACGAGCAGTACTTC. This encodes CASRLAGASYEQYF.

This clonotype occurred once. Written as DNA, the CDR3 is TGCGCCAGCAGCTTGGCCCGGGACAGGGGTTACGAGCAGTACTTC. This codes for CASSLARDRGYEQYF. The chain recombines TRBV5-1 with TRBJ2-7; TRBD1 aligns across 10 bases. CDR3 size: 15 residues. The germline V gene has CDR1 SGHRS and CDR2 YFSETQ. The trim removed 0 bases at V and 4 bases at J, leaving 4 bases unmatched. Using reference TRBV5-1 and TRBJ2-7 for the parts outside the CDR3, the full variable domain is KAGVTQTPRYLIKTRGQQVTLSCSPISGHRSVSWYQQTPGQGLQFLFEYFSETQRNKGNFPGRFSGRQFSNSRSEMNVSTLELGDSALYLCASSLARDRGYEQYFGPGTRLTVT.

For the CDR3, the DNA is TGTGCCAGCAGCTTAGCGAGTGACGGGACACCCAAATCCTACGAGCAGTACTTC. It encodes CASSLASDGTPKSYEQYF. The gene calls are TRBV7-2 and TRBJ2-7, with D maybe TRBD1 (6 bases). V gave up 0 bases and J gave up 1 base, with 19 bases separating them. There are 18 residues in the CDR3. Germline V lookup: CDR1 SGHTA, CDR2 FQGNSA.

The chain links TRBV7-6 to TRBJ2-3, with TRBD2 identical over 11 bases. The CDR3 runs to 16 residues. Germline V gene sequence: CDR1 SGHVS, CDR2 FNYEAQ. V lost 0 bases and J lost 8; bases outside the gene matches: 7. The CDR3 loop is CASSLASGGAYGTQYF. The CDR3 nucleotides are TGTGCCAGCAGCTTAGCTAGCGGGGGGGCATATGGTACGCAGTATTTT.

This clonotype was detected ten times or more. The chain carries TRBV7-2 and TRBJ2-5, with no clear D. CDR1 is SGHTA, CDR2 FQGNSA, per germline. Trimming stripped 5 bases from V and 5 bases from J, with 9 bases between. The CDR3 is 12 amino acids. The CDR3 reads CASSAWAETQYF. The CDR3 DNA follows: TGTGCCAGCAGCGCCTGGGCCGAGACCCAGTACTTC.

There are many counts of this clonotype. The rearrangement joins TRBV7-2 to TRBJ2-5; 7 bases match TRBD2. V was clipped by 5 bases and J by 5 bases; unmatched bases: 11. Germline CDR1 reads SGHTA; CDR2 reads FQGNSA. The CDR3 length is 15 residues. CDR3 residues: CASSVLANLRETQYF. In nucleotides, the CDR3 is TGTGCCAGCAGCGTACTAGCGAACCTCCGGGAGACCCAGTACTTC.

J is TRBJ1-2 and V is TRBV19; no clear D. From germline, CDR1 is LNHDA and CDR2 SQIVND (reference sequence). The CDR3 covers 14 residues. V was pared by 2 bases and J by 6 bases, with 13 bases between. CDR3 sequence reads: CASSIWGGYDGYTF. CDR3 sequence (DNA): TGTGCCAGTAGTATATGGGGTGGATACGATGGCTACACCTTC.

This clonotype was found a few times. This chain uses TRBV7-6 with TRBJ2-7; 7 bases agree with TRBD2. The germline CDR1 and CDR2 sequences are SGHVS and FNYEAQ. Trimming removed 2 bases from V and 0 bases from J; junction bases left unmatched: 4. This CDR3 has 15 amino acids. The CDR3 loop is CASSLSSGPSYEQYF. The CDR3 DNA reads TGTGCCAGCAGCTTATCTAGCGGCCCCTCCTACGAGCAGTACTTC.

The chain is built from TRBV2 and TRBJ2-2; 8 positions agree with TRBD2. V lost 8 bases to trimming and J lost 6 bases; unmatched junction nucleotides: 11. CDR3 size: 15 residues. Germline CDR1 and CDR2: SNHLY and FYNNEI. The CDR3 DNA follows: TGTGCCAGCGTGATGGCGGGAGGCCGGGCCGGGGAGCTGTTTTTT. This sequence encodes CASVMAGGRAGELFF.